This TCR beta chain was documented in a study of monozygotic twins with inflammatory bowel disease. TCRdb re-called the 5' RACE reads and catalogs CDR3 proteins one per entry, DNA excluded. This listing includes some 160,000 distinct CDR3 sequences. The CDR3 sequence is 17 residues long. Per germline, CDR1 KGHSH and CDR2 LQKENI. The chain has TRBV18 and TRBJ2-1. The sample comprised blood. The TCR was taken from a human donor with ulcerative colitis or Crohn's disease, or a healthy co-twin of an affected twin (not recorded which). CDR3 region: CASSPPTAESFYNEQFF.